The source of this T cell receptor (beta chain) is a study of shared clonotypes between healthy human individuals. About the research overall: Aged 18 to 49, the donors were a couple of women and a few men. Study results and caveats: Naive subsets generally had larger estimated richness than memory subsets. Rarefaction indicated that sorted-subset sequencing remained incomplete although depth was large. The researchers took only blood, and tissue repertoires probably look different.

On this clone: Its target is unknown.

Germline V gene data show CDR1 as ENHRY and CDR2 as SYGVKD. The CDR3 is made up of 16 amino acids. Unmatched junction bases numbered 13, after V lost 5 bases and J lost 5 bases. Sequencing used immunoSEQ multiplex PCR; TCRdb keeps in-frame clones, though not all of them. Among roughly 1,500,000 clones listed, nearly 99% were seen once. This receptor was obtained from a man under 40 in good health. Sequenced: naive CD4+ T cells sorted from blood. Sample subset: CD45RA+ positively selected. The chain is built from TRBV10-3 and TRBJ1-1, with 8 bases matching TRBD1. In nucleotides, the CDR3 is TGTGCCATCAGTCCACGGGGGGGGACAGGAAGGACTGAAGCTTTCTTT. Translating gives CAISPRGGTGRTEAFF.